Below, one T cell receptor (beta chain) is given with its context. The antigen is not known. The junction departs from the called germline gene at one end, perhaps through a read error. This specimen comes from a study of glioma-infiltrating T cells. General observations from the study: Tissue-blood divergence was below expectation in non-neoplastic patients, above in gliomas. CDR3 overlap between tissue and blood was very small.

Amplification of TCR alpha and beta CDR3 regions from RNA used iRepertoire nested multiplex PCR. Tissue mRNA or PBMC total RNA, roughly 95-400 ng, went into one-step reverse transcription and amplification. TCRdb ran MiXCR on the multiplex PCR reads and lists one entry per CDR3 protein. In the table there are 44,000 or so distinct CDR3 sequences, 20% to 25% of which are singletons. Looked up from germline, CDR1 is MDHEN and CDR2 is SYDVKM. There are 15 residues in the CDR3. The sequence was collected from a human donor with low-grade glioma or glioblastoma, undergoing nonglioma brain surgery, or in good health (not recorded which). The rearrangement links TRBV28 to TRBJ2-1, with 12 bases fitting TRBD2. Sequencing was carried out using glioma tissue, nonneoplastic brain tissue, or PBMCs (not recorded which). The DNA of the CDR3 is TGTGCCAGCAGTCTACTAGCGGGAGGCATTAATGAGCAGTCCTTC. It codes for CASSLLAGGINEQSF.